The 23 T cell receptor beta chains presented below share a single source sample, sequenced in a study of T cells after somatic rescue of genetic block. Measured with immunoSEQ multiplex PCR; TCRdb has only the in-frame clones, and not every one. The data contain 45,000 to 55,000 clones, approximately 96% of them singletons. What was sequenced was peripheral blood mononuclear cells (PBMCs). The origin of the receptors is a child less than two years old.

The chain uses TRBV10-1 and TRBJ2-4; possible D gene TRBD2, 6 bases. The germline V gene has CDR1 WNHNN and CDR2 SYGVQD (reference sequence). V lost 4 bases to trimming and J lost 1 base, with 14 bases between them. The CDR3 is made up of 16 amino acids. CDR3 coding DNA: TGCGCCAGCAGTGGATGGTCGGGAGAGGCCAAAAACATTCAGTACTTC. It yields the protein CASSGWSGEAKNIQYF.

The chain links TRBV27 to TRBJ2-3, with TRBD2 matching 10 bases. V was pared by 3 bases and J by 4 bases, with 10 bases of the junction left unmatched. Germline V lookup: CDR1 MNHEY, CDR2 SMNVEV (reference sequence). The CDR3 runs 17 residues. CDR3 region: CASSFGRLAGDPDTQYF. In nucleotides, the CDR3 is TGTGCCAGCAGTTTTGGCCGGCTAGCGGGAGATCCAGATACGCAGTATTTT.

The chain is built from TRBV6-1 and TRBJ2-7; D remains unclear. This CDR3 spans 13 amino acids. With 7 bases removed from V and 4 bases from J, the gap between germline ends came to 14 bases. CDR1 MNHNS and CDR2 SASEGT come from the germline V gene. The CDR3 sequence is CASIKKGIYEQYF. The CDR3 DNA follows: TGTGCCAGCATTAAGAAGGGTATATACGAGCAGTACTTC.

J is TRBJ1-5 and V is TRBV21-1; the D call TRBD1 from the table was never checked on the DNA. TRBV21-1 counts as a pseudogene. The CDR3 spans 17 residues. The CDR3 loop reads CASSDRDRGSSNQPQHF. The CDR3 DNA reads as TGTGCCAGCAGCGACCGGGACAGGGGTTCTAGCAATCAGCCCCAGCATTTT.

This rearrangement joins TRBV5-5 to TRBJ1-1; a weak D match, TRBD1 (5 bases). The CDR3 covers 16 residues. Trimming shortened V by 5 bases and J by 4 bases, and 21 bases separated the two germline ends. CDR1 and CDR2 from the germline V gene are SGHKS and YYEKEE (reference sequence). The CDR3 DNA sequence: TGTGCCAGCAGAGTTACGATGGGGACTAGTTTCACTGAAGCTTTCTTT. The encoded protein is CASRVTMGTSFTEAFF.

This clone was detected once. V and J are TRBV29-1 and TRBJ2-5, with D tentatively TRBD1 or TRBD2 (5 bases each). The CDR3 has 12 residues. V shed 7 bases and J shed 5 bases, with 14 bases lying between them. Germline assignment: CDR1 SQVTM and CDR2 ANQGSEA. The CDR3 sequence is CSGAGWGETQYF. CDR3 bases: TGCAGCGGGGCAGGGTGGGGGGAGACCCAGTACTTC.

The chain uses TRBV27 and TRBJ2-1, with D perhaps matching TRBD2 (5 bases). From germline, CDR1 is MNHEY and CDR2 SMNVEV (reference sequence). V lost 4 bases to trimming and J lost 0 bases, with 7 bases between them. The CDR3 runs to 14 residues. The chain's CDR3 is CASSSGSSYNEQFF. The CDR3 DNA sequence: TGTGCCAGCAGTTCGGGGAGCTCCTACAATGAGCAGTTCTTC.

This clone has a single count. The genes are TRBV27 and TRBJ2-1, with D perhaps matching TRBD2 (5 bases). Trimming left V 4 bases short and J 6 bases short, with 16 bases between. The CDR3 has 15 residues. Germline values: CDR1 MNHEY, CDR2 SMNVEV (reference sequence). CDR3 sequence (DNA): TGTGCCAGCAGTTCCTCCGTCCGGAGGCCCAATGAGCAGTTCTTC. It codes for CASSSSVRRPNEQFF.

The rearrangement joins TRBV6-1 to TRBJ1-2; D uncertain. Germline V lookup: CDR1 MNHNS, CDR2 SASEGT. The CDR3 is 13 amino acids. The V and J ends lost 3 bases and 1 base respectively, with 6 bases between them. The CDR3 here is CASSDDNNYGYTF. The CDR3 DNA is TGTGCCAGCAGTGATGACAATAACTATGGCTACACCTTC.

The chain combines TRBV27 with TRBJ2-7, with 10 bases lining up with TRBD2. Germline CDR1 MNHEY, CDR2 SMNVEV (reference sequence). V lost 5 bases, J lost 3 bases, and 7 bases stayed unmatched. The CDR3 runs 15 residues. CDR3 loop: CASSPLAGEGYEQYF. CDR3 coding DNA: TGTGCCAGCAGTCCGCTAGCGGGAGAGGGCTACGAGCAGTACTTC.

This rearrangement joins TRBV4-3 to TRBJ2-3; D perhaps matches TRBD2 (6 bases). The CDR3 is 18 residues long. V was clipped by 0 bases and J by 0 bases, with 16 bases between them. CDR1 is LGHNA, CDR2 YSLEER, per germline. The chain's CDR3 is CASSQELDLALSTDTQYF. CDR3 sequence (DNA): TGCGCCAGCAGCCAAGAACTTGACCTAGCGCTTAGCACAGATACGCAGTATTTT.

V gene TRBV6-1 combines with J gene TRBJ2-2; 10 bases match TRBD2. V was clipped by 4 bases and J by 4 bases; unmatched bases: 0. Germline lookup yields CDR1 MNHNS and CDR2 SASEGT. This CDR3 is built from 14 residues. In nucleotides, the CDR3 is TGTGCCAGCAGTGCTAGCGGGAGCACCGGGGAGCTGTTTTTT. As protein: CASSASGSTGELFF.

V is TRBV18 and J is TRBJ1-3, with D hard to call. V shed 2 bases and J shed 0 bases, with 5 bases lying between them. The CDR3 totals 14 residues. In germline, CDR1 is KGHSH, CDR2 LQKENI. This chain's CDR3 is CASSPDISGNTIYF. The CDR3 bases are TGTGCCAGCTCACCAGACATCTCTGGAAACACCATATATTTT.

As to this clone: Other nucleotide sequences in the sample specify the same CDR3. The chain carries TRBV5-1 and TRBJ2-2; 11 nucleotides align to TRBD2. The V gene's germline CDR1 is SGHRS and CDR2 YFSETQ. After removal of 4 bases from V and 4 bases from J, the junction contained 0 bases not matched to a gene. The length of the CDR3 is 14 residues. The CDR3 sequence: CASSLAGGTGELFF. Here the CDR3 DNA reads TGCGCCAGCAGCCTAGCGGGAGGCACCGGGGAGCTGTTTTTT.

J is TRBJ2-7 and V is TRBV7-6; a weak D match, TRBD1 (6 bases). The CDR3 consists of 14 residues. V was shortened by 2 bases and J by 7 bases, with 15 bases between the two germline ends. CDR1 SGHVS and CDR2 FNYEAQ come from the germline V gene. CDR3 in amino acids: CASSLTGRGREQYF. The CDR3 DNA sequence: TGTGCCAGCAGCTTAACTGGCAGGGGAAGGGAGCAGTACTTC.

The rearrangement joins TRBV6-5 to TRBJ1-2, with 9 bases matching TRBD1. CDR1 and CDR2 (germline): MNHEY, SVGAGI. V lost 6 bases to trimming and J lost 3 bases; unmatched junction nucleotides: 8. This CDR3 spans 15 amino acids. The CDR3 DNA sequence: TGTGCCAGCAGGTATCACAGGGGGCGAGACTATGGCTACACCTTC. The encoded protein is CASRYHRGRDYGYTF.

The rearrangement uses TRBV10-3 and TRBJ1-1; no clear D. Germline V gene lookup returns CDR1 ENHRY and CDR2 SYGVKD. The CDR3 extends over 14 amino acids. V shed 3 bases and J shed 1 base, with 9 bases lying between them. The CDR3 DNA reads TGTGCCATCAGTGATTATCTCACGAACACTGAAGCTTTCTTT. This gives the protein CAISDYLTNTEAFF.

The chain combines TRBV19 with TRBJ1-1; D is perhaps TRBD1 (6 bases). Per germline, CDR1 LNHDA and CDR2 SQIVND (reference sequence). V dropped 10 bases and J dropped 0 bases, with 15 bases sitting between them. This CDR3 region has 14 residues. CDR3 region: CATQWGHLNTEAFF. The CDR3 DNA reads TGTGCCACCCAATGGGGGCACTTGAACACTGAAGCTTTCTTT. Full variable domain (remainder filled in from reference TRBV19 and TRBJ1-1): DGGITQSPKYLFRKEGQNVTLSCEQNLNHDAMYWYRQDPGQGLRLIYYSQIVNDFQKGDIAEGYSVSREKKESFPLTVTSAQKNPTAFYLCATQWGHLNTEAFFGQGTRLTVV.

The chain has TRBV6-1 and TRBJ1-1; TRBD1 aligns across 8 bases. The trim removed 4 bases at V and 3 bases at J, leaving 4 bases unmatched. CDR1 MNHNS and CDR2 SASEGT come from the germline V gene. The CDR3 runs to 14 residues. This CDR3 is CASSGQGAYTEAFF. Here the CDR3 DNA reads TGTGCCAGCAGTGGGCAGGGGGCGTACACTGAAGCTTTCTTT.

The gene calls are TRBV10-3 and TRBJ1-3; no firm D call. Trimming shortened V by 3 bases and J by 0 bases, and 6 bases separated the two germline ends. The CDR3 sequence is 14 residues long. In germline, CDR1 is ENHRY, CDR2 SYGVKD. The CDR3 region is CAISDPSSGNTIYF. The CDR3 DNA reads TGTGCCATCAGTGACCCGAGCTCTGGAAACACCATATATTTT.

The V call is TRBV6-1, the J call TRBJ1-1, with TRBD1 identical over 8 bases. The germline gives CDR1 MNHNS, CDR2 SASEGT. The CDR3 totals 13 residues. Trimming took 8 bases from V and 4 from J; bases not matched to a gene: 6. The CDR3 nucleotides read TGTGCCAGCCGCCGACAGGGGCCCACTGAAGCTTTCTTT. This sequence encodes CASRRQGPTEAFF.

The V and J genes are TRBV27 and TRBJ2-1; 9 nucleotides line up with TRBD2. With 6 bases clipped from V and 5 bases from J, the junction kept 11 bases outside the gene matches. The germline CDR1 and CDR2 sequences are MNHEY and SMNVEV (reference sequence). CDR3 length: 16 residues. CDR3 sequence (DNA): TGTGCCAGCAGGGGAATAGCGGGAGAAGGGAACAATGAGCAGTTCTTC. Its protein product is CASRGIAGEGNNEQFF.

In DNA form, the CDR3 reads TGTGCCAGCGGGGGACTAGCGAACACCGGGGAGCTGTTTTTT. Residues: CASGGLANTGELFF. The chain recombines TRBV2 with TRBJ2-2; 8 nucleotides align to TRBD2. The length of the CDR3 is 14 residues. V was pared by 8 bases and J by 0 bases, with 2 bases of the junction left unmatched. Germline-derived CDR1 and CDR2 are SNHLY and FYNNEI.